The present TCR beta chain was sequenced within a study of shared clonotypes between healthy human individuals. In the naive CD8 group, cells lacked CD45RO and were positively selected for CCR7, so terminally differentiated effector memory CD45RA+ cells were left out. The repertoire was sequenced with immunoSEQ multiplex PCR; TCRdb's copy has only in-frame clones and lacks some. This table holds some 2.1 million clones, 93% found once. The germline gives CDR1 SGHNT, CDR2 YYREEE (reference sequence). There are 13 residues in the CDR3. V lost 1 base, J lost 3 bases, and 8 bases lay in between. This rearrangement joins TRBV5-4 to TRBJ2-7, with a possible D match to TRBD1 (5 bases). The sequenced sample consisted of naive CD8+ T cells from PBMCs. The sequence derives from a man younger than 35 in good health. Some clones in this sample may be carry-over from other donors' samples. CDR3 in amino acids: CASSLFRGYEQYF. The CDR3 nucleotides read TGTGCCAGCAGCTTGTTTAGGGGCTACGAGCAGTACTTC.